Below, 5 T cell receptor delta chains from the same sample are listed, as sequenced in a study of Vδ1+ human thymocytes. These receptors lack a known antigen. The template was reverse-transcribed extracted RNA. Pooled V-gene forward primers with one constant-region reverse primer generated the CDR3 amplicons by multiplex PCR. TCRdb re-called the multiplex PCR reads via CATT. The data show 23,000 or so delta-chain clones, approximately 30% seen once. General study points: Thymic TRG and TRD repertoires appeared highly polyclonal, with Gaussian CDR3 length distributions.

The specimen was Vdelta1+ gamma-delta thymocytes from the thymus. The subset: FACS-sorted CD3+ TCRalphabeta- TCRVdelta1+ TCRVdelta2- thymocytes. The receptors stem from a boy younger than two who had congenital heart surgery.

This clone was seen only a few times. This chain uses TRDV1 with TRDJ1, with 8 bases fitting TRDD3. The CDR3 covers 17 residues. Losses at the gene ends were 0 bases for V and 4 bases for J; bases not matched to a gene: 10. Germline CDR1 reads TSWWSYY; CDR2 reads QGS. The CDR3 loop reads CALGELHTSGGLDKLIF. The CDR3, as DNA: TGTGCTCTTGGGGAACTTCATACGTCTGGGGGACTCGATAAACTCATCTTT.

V and J are TRDV1 and TRDJ1; D possibly corresponds to TRDD3 (5 bases). Germline values: CDR1 TSWWSYY, CDR2 QGS. The CDR3 is 15 residues long. The ends were cut back, 4 bases at V and 0 bases at J, with 12 bases in the middle. For the CDR3, the DNA is TGTGCTCTTGGGGGGCGGGGGGGTCACACCGATAAACTCATCTTT. It is translated as CALGGRGGHTDKLIF.

Note on this clone: Germline and junction disagree at one end, which may indicate a read error. The sample carries other DNA sequences with the same CDR3. The V call is TRDV1, the J call TRDJ1; 7 nucleotides match TRDD3. The CDR3 sequence is 15 residues long. Germline loops: CDR1 TSWWSYY, CDR2 QGS. Here the CDR3 reads CALGDCPGGTDKLIF. The CDR3, as DNA: TGCGCTCTTGGGGACTGTCCTGGGGGCACCGATAAACTCATCTTT.

The table lists this clone with a few counts. Other DNA sequences from this sample encode an identical CDR3 as well. This chain links TRDV1 with TRDJ1; 7 nucleotides agree with TRDD3. Germline V gene lookup returns CDR1 TSWWSYY and CDR2 QGS. CDR3 size: 18 residues. Trimming took 0 bases from V and 0 from J; bases not matched to a gene: 10. CDR3 bases: TGTGCTCTTGGGGAACTCAGGGTTTGGGGGAGGTACACCGATAAACTCATCTTT. The encoded protein is CALGELRVWGRYTDKLIF.

Turning to this clone: A far larger clone is just one base off, so this is likely a read error. Other DNA sequences within the sample encode an identical CDR3. The chain employs TRDV2 and TRDJ3; TRDD3 is a possible D gene (5 bases). Germline CDR1 and CDR2: GEAIGNYY and EKD. CDR3 length: 19 residues. The CDR3 nucleotides are TGTGCCTGTGACACTGATGATATCTTGGGGTCCTGGGACACGCGACAGATGTTTTTC. Protein: CACDTDDILGSWDTRQMFF.